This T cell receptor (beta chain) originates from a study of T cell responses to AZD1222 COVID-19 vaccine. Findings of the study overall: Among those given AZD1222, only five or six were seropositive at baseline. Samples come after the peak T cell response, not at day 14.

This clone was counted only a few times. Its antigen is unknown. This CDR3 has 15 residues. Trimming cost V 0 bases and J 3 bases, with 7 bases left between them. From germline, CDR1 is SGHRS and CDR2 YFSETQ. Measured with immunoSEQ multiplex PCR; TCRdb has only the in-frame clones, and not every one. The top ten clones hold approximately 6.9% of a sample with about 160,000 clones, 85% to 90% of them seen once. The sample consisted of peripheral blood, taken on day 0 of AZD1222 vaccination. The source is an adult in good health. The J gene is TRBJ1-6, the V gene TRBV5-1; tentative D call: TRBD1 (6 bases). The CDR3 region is CASSLEQGYNSPLHF. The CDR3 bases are TGCGCCAGCAGCTTGGAACAGGGCTATAATTCACCCCTCCACTTT. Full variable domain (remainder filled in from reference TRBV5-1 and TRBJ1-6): KAGVTQTPRYLIKTRGQQVTLSCSPISGHRSVSWYQQTPGQGLQFLFEYFSETQRNKGNFPGRFSGRQFSNSRSEMNVSTLELGDSALYLCASSLEQGYNSPLHFGNGTRLTVT.